The rows below give T cell receptor beta chains drawn from one sample of a study of T cells in localized non-small cell lung cancer. Sequencing was performed with immunoSEQ multiplex PCR; in TCRdb, only in-frame clones are kept and a portion is missing. Counted here are approximately 6,400 clones, approximately 40% occurring once; the ten biggest clones make up about 9.3%. The source material was lung tumor tissue, sampled before any cancer treatment. The receptors were sampled from a woman between 35 and 75 years old with stage II squamous cell lung carcinoma. CDR3s include the opening cysteine and the closing phenylalanine or tryptophan. A D gene is named only where the DNA matches it firmly. Rows give clone size only sometimes, using once, few, many, or a class for an expanded clone.

J: TRBJ1-1
V: TRBV29-1
size: .
D: .
CDR3: CSVGSRHTEAFF
DNA: TGCAGCGTTGGTTCCAGGCACACTGAAGCTTTCTTT

J: TRBJ1-6
V: TRBV9
size: few
D: TRBD1
CDR3: CASHGTDSGLSLHF
DNA: TGTGCCAGCCACGGGACAGACTCGGGGTTGTCCCTCCACTTT

J: TRBJ2-7
V: TRBV5-1
size: .
D: .
CDR3: CASSPGLTATYEQYF
DNA: TGCGCCAGCAGCCCAGGGCTTACAGCGACCTACGAGCAGTACTTC

J: TRBJ1-4
V: TRBV15
size: .
D: TRBD1
CDR3: CATSRAQGQPNEKLFF
DNA: TGTGCCACCAGCAGGGCCCAGGGACAGCCTAATGAAAAACTGTTTTTT

J: TRBJ2-7
V: TRBV9
size: .
D: TRBD1
CDR3: CASSVAGTGHYEQYF
DNA: TGTGCCAGCAGCGTAGCCGGGACAGGACATTACGAGCAGTACTTC

J: TRBJ1-2
V: TRBV19
size: .
D: TRBD1
CDR3: CASSILLGQVSNYGYTF
DNA: TGTGCCAGTAGTATACTTCTGGGACAGGTCTCTAACTATGGCTACACCTTC

J: TRBJ1-5
V: TRBV1
size: .
D: .
CDR3: CASSQGEWRPQHF
DNA: TGCGCCAGCAGCCAGGGGGAATGGCGGCCCCAGCATTTT

J: TRBJ1-1
V: TRBV29-1
size: .
D: .
CDR3: CSVEEGGQGAFF
DNA: TGCAGCGTTGAAGAAGGGGGACAAGGAGCTTTCTTT

J: TRBJ2-2
V: TRBV9
size: .
D: TRBD1
CDR3: CASRSQGSATGELFF
DNA: TGTGCCAGCAGGTCACAGGGGTCTGCCACCGGGGAGCTGTTTTTT

J: TRBJ1-2
V: TRBV11-3
size: medium-sized
D: TRBD1
CDR3: CASSPGTGGYGYTF
DNA: TGTGCCAGCAGCCCCGGGACAGGGGGATATGGCTACACCTTC

J: TRBJ2-7
V: TRBV28
size: .
D: .
CDR3: CASSLPFGVREQYF
DNA: TGTGCCAGCAGTTTGCCTTTTGGGGTCCGGGAGCAGTACTTC

J: TRBJ2-2
V: TRBV18
size: .
D: .
CDR3: CASSPPSSWELFF
DNA: TGTGCCAGCTCACCACCCTCGAGCTGGGAGCTGTTTTTT

J: TRBJ2-1
V: TRBV19
size: .
D: TRBD2
CDR3: CASSSRTSGEYNEQFF
DNA: TGTGCCAGTAGTTCCCGGACTAGCGGGGAGTACAATGAGCAGTTCTTC

J: TRBJ1-5
V: TRBV15
size: .
D: .
CDR3: CATSRERGRNQPQHF
DNA: TGTGCCACCAGCAGAGAGAGGGGACGCAATCAGCCCCAGCATTTT

J: TRBJ2-2
V: TRBV5-1
size: few
D: .
CDR3: CASSADSSNTGELFF
DNA: TGCGCCAGCAGCGCGGACAGCTCGAACACCGGGGAGCTGTTTTTT

J: TRBJ1-2
V: TRBV9
size: .
D: .
CDR3: CASSVGTGPHGYTF
DNA: TGTGCCAGCAGCGTAGGGACGGGTCCTCATGGCTACACCTTC

J: TRBJ2-1
V: TRBV7-2
size: .
D: .
CDR3: CASSPGMVGYNEQFF
DNA: TGTGCCAGCAGCCCGGGGATGGTGGGGTACAATGAGCAGTTCTTC

J: TRBJ1-6
V: TRBV5-1
size: once
D: .
CDR3: CASSLGGDDSPLHF
DNA: TGCGCCAGCAGCTTGGGAGGGGATGATTCACCCCTCCACTTT

J: TRBJ2-5
V: TRBV15
size: .
D: TRBD1
CDR3: CATSRDDREETQYF
DNA: TGTGCCACCAGCAGAGATGACAGGGAAGAGACCCAGTACTTC

J: TRBJ2-3
V: TRBV9
size: few
D: .
CDR3: CASSPQGYTQYF
DNA: TGTGCCAGCAGTCCCCAGGGTTATACGCAGTATTTT

J: TRBJ1-1
V: TRBV19
size: .
D: .
CDR3: CASSLGGNTEAFF
DNA: TGTGCCAGTAGTCTTGGGGGGAACACTGAAGCTTTCTTT